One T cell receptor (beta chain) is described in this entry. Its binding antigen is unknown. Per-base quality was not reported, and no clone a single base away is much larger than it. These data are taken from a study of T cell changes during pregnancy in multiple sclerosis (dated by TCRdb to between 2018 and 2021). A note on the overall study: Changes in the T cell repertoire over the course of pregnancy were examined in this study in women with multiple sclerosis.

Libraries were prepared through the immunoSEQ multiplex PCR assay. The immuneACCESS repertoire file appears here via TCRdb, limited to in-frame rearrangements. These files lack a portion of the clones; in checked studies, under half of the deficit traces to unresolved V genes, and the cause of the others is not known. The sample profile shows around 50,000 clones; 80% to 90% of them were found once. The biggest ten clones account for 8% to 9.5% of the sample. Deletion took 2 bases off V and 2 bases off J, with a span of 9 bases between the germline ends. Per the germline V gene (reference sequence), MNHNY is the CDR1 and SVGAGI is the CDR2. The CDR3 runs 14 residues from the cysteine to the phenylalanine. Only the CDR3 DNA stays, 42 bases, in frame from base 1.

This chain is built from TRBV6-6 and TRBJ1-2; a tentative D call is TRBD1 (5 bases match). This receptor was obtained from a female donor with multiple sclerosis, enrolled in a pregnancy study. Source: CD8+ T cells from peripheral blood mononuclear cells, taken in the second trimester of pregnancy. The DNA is TGTGCCAGCAGTTACGGGGGGGGGAACTATGGCTACACCTTC. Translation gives CASSYGGGNYGYTF.